A selection of T cell receptor beta chains follows, all from one sample in a study of T cells after yellow fever vaccination. Via MiXCR, TCRdb re-called the 5' RACE reads, giving one row per CDR3 protein. The table shows 60,000 or so distinct CDR3 sequences, with around 6.9% occurring only once. The sample was CD8+ T cells sorted from PBMCs, taken on the day of the first yellow fever vaccination. The receptors were sampled from a man younger than 35 who received the YFV17D yellow fever vaccine. Each CDR3 is given with its conserved first and last residue. The order of the fields is CDR3 protein, CDR3 DNA, clone size, CDR3 length, D gene, J gene, V gene. The D gene is left open where the match is weak. Expanded clones are given a class, and other clones once, few, many or no size at all.

cdr3_aa: CAGSHHPSGHTDTQYF; cdr3_nt: TGCGCCGGCAGCCATCATCCATCGGGCCACACAGATACGCAGTATTTT; clone_size: -; cdr3_length: 16; d_call: -; j_call: TRBJ2-3; v_call: TRBV4-3
cdr3_aa: CASSLRLPGDYGYTF; cdr3_nt: TGCGCCAGCAGCTTGAGGTTGCCGGGGGACTATGGCTACACCTTC; clone_size: -; cdr3_length: 15; d_call: -; j_call: TRBJ1-2; v_call: TRBV5-1
cdr3_aa: CSVGGLAGFALHNEQFF; cdr3_nt: TGCAGCGTTGGGGGACTAGCGGGGTTCGCCCTCCACAATGAGCAGTTCTTC; clone_size: many; cdr3_length: 17; d_call: TRBD2; j_call: TRBJ2-1; v_call: TRBV29-1
cdr3_aa: CASSLEAAGSSYNEQFF; cdr3_nt: TGTGCCAGCAGCTTAGAGGCAGCCGGTAGCTCCTACAATGAGCAGTTCTTC; clone_size: many; cdr3_length: 17; d_call: -; j_call: TRBJ2-1; v_call: TRBV7-9
cdr3_aa: CSVEDPAKNIQYF; cdr3_nt: TGCAGCGTTGAAGACCCTGCCAAAAACATTCAGTACTTC; clone_size: -; cdr3_length: 13; d_call: -; j_call: TRBJ2-4; v_call: TRBV29-1
cdr3_aa: CASSWRQGATYNEQFF; cdr3_nt: TGCGCCAGCAGCTGGCGACAGGGGGCGACTTACAATGAGCAGTTCTTC; clone_size: many; cdr3_length: 16; d_call: TRBD1; j_call: TRBJ2-1; v_call: TRBV5-1
cdr3_aa: CASSLDSRGSNTEAFF; cdr3_nt: TGTGCCAGCAGCTTAGATTCCAGGGGTAGTAACACTGAAGCTTTCTTT; clone_size: -; cdr3_length: 16; d_call: -; j_call: TRBJ1-1; v_call: TRBV7-6
cdr3_aa: CASSQDRRFNQPQHF; cdr3_nt: TGCGCCAGCAGCCAAGATAGAAGGTTCAATCAGCCCCAGCATTTT; clone_size: many; cdr3_length: 15; d_call: -; j_call: TRBJ1-5; v_call: TRBV4-3
cdr3_aa: CASSQLPPGETQYF; cdr3_nt: TGCGCCAGCAGCCAGTTACCGCCTGGCGAGACCCAGTACTTC; clone_size: many; cdr3_length: 14; d_call: -; j_call: TRBJ2-5; v_call: TRBV4-1
cdr3_aa: CASSNPGTGFLQGYTF; cdr3_nt: TGTGCCAGCAGTAATCCCGGGACAGGGTTTCTCCAAGGCTACACCTTC; clone_size: many; cdr3_length: 16; d_call: TRBD1; j_call: TRBJ1-2; v_call: TRBV6-2/TRBV6-3
cdr3_aa: CSARSTGLGQPQHF; cdr3_nt: TGCAGTGCTAGATCGACAGGGTTGGGTCAGCCCCAGCATTTT; clone_size: many; cdr3_length: 14; d_call: TRBD1; j_call: TRBJ1-5; v_call: TRBV20-1
cdr3_aa: CASTPGMGLWETQYF; cdr3_nt: TGTGCCAGCACTCCGGGAATGGGACTATGGGAGACCCAGTACTTC; clone_size: -; cdr3_length: 15; d_call: TRBD2; j_call: TRBJ2-5; v_call: TRBV27
cdr3_aa: CSVRAANTGELFF; cdr3_nt: TGCAGCGTTCGGGCAGCGAACACCGGGGAGCTGTTTTTT; clone_size: many; cdr3_length: 13; d_call: -; j_call: TRBJ2-2; v_call: TRBV29-1
cdr3_aa: CASSQDLGDTQYF; cdr3_nt: TGCGCCAGCAGCCAAGATTTAGGTGATACGCAGTATTTT; clone_size: many; cdr3_length: 13; d_call: -; j_call: TRBJ2-3; v_call: TRBV4-1
cdr3_aa: CASSDRTGGFETQYF; cdr3_nt: TGTGCCAGCAGCGATAGGACAGGGGGCTTCGAGACCCAGTACTTC; clone_size: -; cdr3_length: 15; d_call: TRBD1; j_call: TRBJ2-5; v_call: TRBV9
cdr3_aa: CASRGTDASGANVLTF; cdr3_nt: TGTGCCAGCAGGGGGACGGACGCCTCTGGGGCCAACGTCCTGACTTTC; clone_size: few; cdr3_length: 16; d_call: -; j_call: TRBJ2-6; v_call: TRBV7-2
cdr3_aa: CASSSLFGGELFF; cdr3_nt: TGTGCCAGCAGTTCCCTCTTCGGCGGGGAGCTGTTTTTT; clone_size: many; cdr3_length: 13; d_call: -; j_call: TRBJ2-2; v_call: TRBV6-2/TRBV6-3
cdr3_aa: CASSPGQGPYGYTF; cdr3_nt: TGTGCCAGCAGCCCAGGACAGGGGCCCTATGGCTACACCTTC; clone_size: -; cdr3_length: 14; d_call: TRBD1; j_call: TRBJ1-2; v_call: TRBV9
cdr3_aa: CASSLARGGEYNEQFF; cdr3_nt: TGTGCCAGCAGCTTAGCTAGGGGGGGGGAATACAATGAGCAGTTCTTC; clone_size: many; cdr3_length: 16; d_call: -; j_call: TRBJ2-1; v_call: TRBV7-8
cdr3_aa: CASSKPRGLLNEQFF; cdr3_nt: TGTGCCAGTAGTAAACCCAGGGGGCTCCTTAATGAGCAGTTCTTC; clone_size: -; cdr3_length: 15; d_call: TRBD1; j_call: TRBJ2-1; v_call: TRBV19
cdr3_aa: CASSWAGTNTGELFF; cdr3_nt: TGTGCCAGCAGCTGGGCCGGGACAAACACCGGGGAGCTGTTTTTT; clone_size: -; cdr3_length: 15; d_call: -; j_call: TRBJ2-2; v_call: TRBV5-4
cdr3_aa: CSVGGTSGGEEQFF; cdr3_nt: TGCAGCGTTGGCGGGACTAGCGGGGGTGAAGAGCAGTTCTTC; clone_size: many; cdr3_length: 14; d_call: TRBD2; j_call: TRBJ2-1; v_call: TRBV29-1
cdr3_aa: CAISPGPPCGTEAFF; cdr3_nt: TGTGCCATCAGCCCTGGCCCCCCCTGTGGCACTGAAGCTTTCTTT; clone_size: -; cdr3_length: 15; d_call: -; j_call: TRBJ1-1; v_call: TRBV10-3
cdr3_aa: CASSYATGWYEQHF; cdr3_nt: TGTGCCAGCAGCTACGCCACAGGGTGGTACGAGCAGCACTTC; clone_size: -; cdr3_length: 14; d_call: -; j_call: TRBJ2-7; v_call: TRBV7-2
cdr3_aa: CASSRSGTGGPHRELFF; cdr3_nt: TGTGCCAGCAGCAGGTCCGGGACAGGGGGCCCACATAGGGAGCTGTTTTTT; clone_size: few; cdr3_length: 17; d_call: TRBD1; j_call: TRBJ2-2; v_call: TRBV7-2
cdr3_aa: CASSTRFALGETQYF; cdr3_nt: TGTGCCAGCAGTACTCGATTTGCGCTGGGAGAGACCCAGTACTTC; clone_size: few; cdr3_length: 15; d_call: -; j_call: TRBJ2-5; v_call: TRBV27
cdr3_aa: CASSQVVLSGANVLTF; cdr3_nt: TGCGCCAGCAGCCAAGTTGTCCTCTCTGGGGCCAACGTCCTGACTTTC; clone_size: -; cdr3_length: 16; d_call: -; j_call: TRBJ2-6; v_call: TRBV4-3
cdr3_aa: CASRSGGDSNEQFF; cdr3_nt: TGTGCCAGCAGGAGCGGGGGGGACAGCAATGAGCAGTTCTTC; clone_size: -; cdr3_length: 14; d_call: TRBD2; j_call: TRBJ2-1; v_call: TRBV6-1
cdr3_aa: CSARDPEGGRGSEAFF; cdr3_nt: TGCAGTGCTAGAGATCCTGAAGGGGGCCGAGGGTCTGAAGCTTTCTTT; clone_size: -; cdr3_length: 16; d_call: TRBD1; j_call: TRBJ1-1; v_call: TRBV20-1
cdr3_aa: CASSFGAGNLAGELFF; cdr3_nt: TGCGCCAGCAGCTTCGGGGCCGGGAACCTGGCCGGGGAGCTGTTTTTT; clone_size: many; cdr3_length: 16; d_call: -; j_call: TRBJ2-2; v_call: TRBV5-1
cdr3_aa: CASSSGGPGEQYF; cdr3_nt: TGTGCCAGCAGTTCCGGGGGTCCCGGCGAGCAGTACTTC; clone_size: many; cdr3_length: 13; d_call: -; j_call: TRBJ2-7; v_call: TRBV27
cdr3_aa: CASSPSGVNTEAFF; cdr3_nt: TGTGCCAGCAGTCCCTCAGGGGTGAACACTGAAGCTTTCTTT; clone_size: many; cdr3_length: 14; d_call: -; j_call: TRBJ1-1; v_call: TRBV6-1
cdr3_aa: CASSPFPGQGAWTGELFF; cdr3_nt: TGCGCCAGCAGCCCATTTCCCGGACAGGGGGCTTGGACCGGGGAGCTGTTTTTT; clone_size: -; cdr3_length: 18; d_call: TRBD1; j_call: TRBJ2-2; v_call: TRBV5-1
cdr3_aa: CASRFPGRAFRELFF; cdr3_nt: TGTGCAAGTCGCTTCCCGGGTCGGGCCTTCAGGGAGCTGTTTTTT; clone_size: -; cdr3_length: 15; d_call: -; j_call: TRBJ2-2; v_call: TRBV12-2
cdr3_aa: CASSSSLAGDYNEQFF; cdr3_nt: TGTGCCAGCAGCTCCTCTCTAGCGGGTGATTACAATGAGCAGTTCTTC; clone_size: few; cdr3_length: 16; d_call: TRBD2; j_call: TRBJ2-1; v_call: TRBV7-2
cdr3_aa: CASSSGPRAFNYGYTF; cdr3_nt: TGTGCCAGCAGCTCCGGTCCCAGGGCCTTTAACTATGGCTACACCTTC; clone_size: -; cdr3_length: 16; d_call: -; j_call: TRBJ1-2; v_call: TRBV7-9
cdr3_aa: CASSSQGEGPQETQYF; cdr3_nt: TGTGCCAGCAGTTCGCAGGGAGAGGGGCCCCAAGAGACCCAGTACTTC; clone_size: many; cdr3_length: 16; d_call: -; j_call: TRBJ2-5; v_call: TRBV6-5
cdr3_aa: CASRLGQASINEQFF; cdr3_nt: TGCGCCAGCAGATTGGGACAAGCCTCGATCAATGAGCAGTTCTTC; clone_size: few; cdr3_length: 15; d_call: -; j_call: TRBJ2-1; v_call: TRBV10-2
cdr3_aa: CASSRGEGEAFF; cdr3_nt: TGTGCCAGCTCACGGGGTGAGGGTGAAGCTTTCTTT; clone_size: few; cdr3_length: 12; d_call: -; j_call: TRBJ1-1; v_call: TRBV18
cdr3_aa: CTSSPDRTDKPIAKNIQYF; cdr3_nt: TGCACCAGCAGCCCGGACAGGACCGACAAACCAATAGCCAAAAACATTCAGTACTTC; clone_size: -; cdr3_length: 19; d_call: TRBD1; j_call: TRBJ2-4; v_call: TRBV5-1
cdr3_aa: CASSGQGMRTEAFF; cdr3_nt: TGTGCCAGCAGTGGGCAGGGGATGAGGACTGAAGCTTTCTTT; clone_size: many; cdr3_length: 14; d_call: -; j_call: TRBJ1-1; v_call: TRBV25-1
cdr3_aa: CASSRRGGSYNEQFF; cdr3_nt: TGTGCCAGCAGTCGGAGAGGGGGCTCCTACAATGAGCAGTTCTTC; clone_size: -; cdr3_length: 15; d_call: -; j_call: TRBJ2-1; v_call: TRBV6-2/TRBV6-3
cdr3_aa: CASSAQGADSTDTQYF; cdr3_nt: TGTGCCAGCTCAGCACAGGGGGCGGATAGCACAGATACGCAGTATTTT; clone_size: many; cdr3_length: 16; d_call: TRBD1; j_call: TRBJ2-3; v_call: TRBV18
cdr3_aa: CASSWGGQETQYF; cdr3_nt: TGTGCCAGCAGCTGGGGGGGCCAAGAGACCCAGTACTTC; clone_size: many; cdr3_length: 13; d_call: TRBD2; j_call: TRBJ2-5; v_call: TRBV7-9
cdr3_aa: CASSLGRVNEKLFF; cdr3_nt: TGTGCCAGCAGCTTGGGCAGGGTTAATGAAAAACTGTTTTTT; clone_size: -; cdr3_length: 14; d_call: -; j_call: TRBJ1-4; v_call: TRBV5-4